The rows below give T cell receptor beta chains drawn from one sample of a study of shared clonotypes between healthy human individuals. Profiled with immunoSEQ multiplex PCR; TCRdb holds only in-frame clones, not every one. Of about 2.1 million clones in the sample, 90% to 95% were seen once. The specimen sequenced was naive CD8+ T cells from PBMCs. These receptors were obtained from a man between 18 and 35 years old in good health. Some clones in this sample may be carry-over from other donors' samples. Both conserved end residues are part of each CDR3. The D gene is left open where the match is weak. Clone size appears in some rows only: once, few, many, or a class for an expanded clone.

. TRBJ1-1 . TRBV6-1 14 CASNGGRVPTEAFF TGTGCCAGCAACGGGGGGCGCGTTCCCACTGAAGCTTTCTTT
. TRBJ2-7 . TRBV9 14 CASSVGASAYEQYF TGTGCCAGCAGCGTAGGAGCGAGCGCCTACGAGCAGTACTTC
. TRBJ1-5 . TRBV4-1 22 CASSQDRGGGVKGFTSNQPQHF TGCGCCAGCAGCCAAGATCGAGGTGGAGGGGTGAAGGGCTTTACTAGCAATCAGCCCCAGCATTTT
TRBD2 TRBJ2-7 . TRBV6-6 15 CATSLGISGSEEQYF TGTGCCACCAGTTTGGGAATTAGCGGGAGTGAGGAGCAGTACTTC
TRBD1 TRBJ1-3 once TRBV7-9 15 CASSGTVASGNTIYF TGTGCCAGCAGCGGGACAGTCGCATCTGGAAACACCATATATTTT
. TRBJ2-5 . TRBV13 11 CASSSGETQYF TGTGCCAGCTCTTCCGGGGAGACCCAGTACTTC
. TRBJ2-7 . TRBV4-1 16 CASSQGWSNLDYEQYF TGCGCCAGCAGCCAAGGGTGGTCGAATCTGGACTACGAGCAGTACTTC
. TRBJ1-2 . TRBV6-1 13 CASRADTYYGYTF TGTGCCAGCAGGGCCGATACCTACTATGGCTACACCTTC
TRBD2 TRBJ2-1 once TRBV29-1 15 CSVEVSGSSYNEQFF TGCAGCGTTGAAGTCAGCGGGAGCTCCTACAATGAGCAGTTCTTC
. TRBJ1-1 few TRBV28 14 CASSFQNTGTEAFF TGTGCCAGCAGCTTCCAAAACACAGGGACTGAAGCTTTCTTT
TRBD2 TRBJ2-7 once TRBV13 14 CASSLGTKSAEQYF TGTGCCAGCAGCTTGGGGACTAAGTCTGCCGAGCAGTACTTC
TRBD1 TRBJ2-4 . TRBV4-2 15 CASSQTGTPKNIQYF TGTGCCAGCAGCCAGACAGGGACCCCCAAAAACATTCAGTACTTC
. TRBJ2-2 . TRBV30 13 CASHRPYTGELFF TGTGCCTCCCACCGACCGTACACCGGGGAGCTGTTTTTT
. TRBJ2-1 once TRBV6-5 12 CASRQQGDEQFF TGTGCCAGCAGACAACAGGGAGATGAGCAGTTCTTC
TRBD1 TRBJ2-5 . TRBV9 14 CASSVTGIHETQYF TGTGCCAGCAGCGTGACAGGGATCCACGAGACCCAGTACTTC
. TRBJ2-3 . TRBV11-2 12 CASSFDDSFRNF TGTGCCAGCAGCTTTGACGACAGCTTCAGGAATTTT
. TRBJ2-1 . TRBV4-3 15 CASSQNEADHNEQFF TGCGCCAGCAGCCAAAATGAAGCGGATCACAATGAGCAGTTCTTC
. TRBJ2-1 . TRBV11-3 15 CASSQDWSLYNEQFF TGTGCCAGCAGTCAAGACTGGTCGCTCTACAATGAGCAGTTCTTC
. TRBJ2-7 . TRBV6-1 11 CASQWAYEQYF TGTGCCAGTCAGTGGGCCTACGAGCAGTACTTC
TRBD2 TRBJ2-7 . TRBV27 15 CASSWSGRMTYEQYF TGTGCCAGCAGTTGGAGCGGGAGGATGACCTACGAGCAGTACTTC
. TRBJ2-3 once TRBV6-6 15 CASSPARLGTDTQYF TGTGCCAGCAGCCCGGCTCGGTTGGGCACAGATACGCAGTATTTT
. TRBJ2-3 . TRBV7-2 15 CASSLDQGSGDTQYF TGTGCCAGCAGCTTAGATCAGGGCTCTGGAGATACGCAGTATTTT
. TRBJ2-1 . TRBV10-3 13 CAISAASGNEQFF TGTGCCATCAGTGCGGCATCGGGAAATGAGCAGTTCTTC
. TRBJ2-7 . TRBV7-9 14 CASSSTPGDHEQYF TGTGCCAGCAGCTCGACTCCTGGGGACCACGAGCAGTACTTC
TRBD2 TRBJ2-7 once TRBV7-9 15 CASSLWGEGTYEQYF TGTGCCAGCAGCTTGTGGGGGGAGGGAACCTACGAGCAGTACTTC
TRBD2 TRBJ2-7 . TRBV2 16 CASSDQGLAGAYEQYF TGTGCCAGCAGTGATCAGGGACTAGCGGGAGCATACGAGCAGTACTTC
. TRBJ2-3 once TRBV7-9 16 CASSLLRLDSTDTQYF TGTGCCAGCAGCTTACTCAGACTGGATAGCACAGATACGCAGTATTTT
. TRBJ1-1 . TRBV9 13 CASSVSSGGEAFF TGTGCCAGCAGCGTGAGTAGCGGGGGTGAAGCTTTCTTT
. TRBJ1-1 . TRBV7-2 14 CASSFTGRGTEAFF TGTGCCAGCAGCTTCACAGGGCGCGGCACTGAAGCTTTCTTT
. TRBJ1-1 . TRBV6-6 15 CASSYSDNMNTEAFF TGTGCCAGCAGTTACTCCGATAACATGAACACTGAAGCTTTCTTT
. TRBJ1-5 . TRBV28 19 CASSFPEGGGSSLNQPQHF TGTGCCAGCAGTTTCCCGGAGGGGGGCGGATCGAGCCTCAATCAGCCCCAGCATTTT
TRBD2 TRBJ2-3 . TRBV7-9 16 CASGEREGLIADTQYF TGTGCCAGCGGCGAGCGGGAGGGCCTCATTGCAGATACGCAGTATTTT
TRBD2 TRBJ2-3 once TRBV5-8 15 CASTLIAGFTDTQYF TGTGCCAGCACCCTGATAGCGGGGTTCACAGATACGCAGTATTTT
TRBD2 TRBJ2-2 . TRBV4-3 17 CASSQGSAGGNTGELFF TGCGCCAGCAGCCAAGGGTCAGCGGGAGGAAACACCGGGGAGCTGTTTTTT
TRBD2 TRBJ2-7 . TRBV7-2 13 CASSWRDYHEQYF TGTGCCAGCAGCTGGAGGGACTACCACGAGCAGTACTTC
. TRBJ2-7 . TRBV19 18 CASSTQAPGLAPTYEQYF TGTGCCAGTAGTACACAAGCCCCGGGCCTAGCGCCTACCTACGAGCAGTACTTC
TRBD1 TRBJ2-5 . TRBV10-2 12 CASGTGRETQYF TGCGCCAGTGGGACAGGCCGAGAGACCCAGTACTTC
TRBD1 TRBJ2-7 . TRBV27 13 CASSLSGTGNQYF TGTGCCAGCAGTTTATCGGGGACAGGGAACCAGTACTTC
. TRBJ1-5 . TRBV7-9 15 CASSLGGGGLSPQHF TGTGCCAGCAGCTTGGGGGGCGGTGGGCTGTCACCCCAGCATTTT
. TRBJ2-7 . TRBV6-5 15 CASSYSDGLTYEQYF TGTGCCAGCAGTTACTCCGACGGCCTGACCTACGAGCAGTACTTC
. TRBJ1-3 . TRBV4-1 15 CASSQIEGSGNTIYF TGCGCCAGCAGCCAAATTGAGGGCTCTGGAAACACCATATATTTT
. TRBJ1-2 . TRBV11-2 16 CASSDRAVLINYGYTF TGTGCCAGCAGCGACCGGGCCGTACTAATTAACTATGGCTACACCTTC
. TRBJ2-5 . TRBV9 16 CASSPLGAVGKETQYF TGTGCCAGCAGCCCCCTTGGGGCAGTGGGAAAAGAGACCCAGTACTTC
. TRBJ1-1 few TRBV9 15 CASSVESEMNTEAFF TGTGCCAGCAGCGTAGAATCAGAAATGAACACTGAAGCTTTCTTT
. TRBJ2-7 . TRBV7-6 12 CASSSTLREQYF TGTGCCAGCAGCTCAACCTTACGAGAGCAGTACTTC
TRBD2 TRBJ2-1 . TRBV5-1 16 CASSLVAGGINNEQFF TGCGCCAGCAGCTTGGTGGCGGGAGGGATTAACAATGAGCAGTTCTTC
TRBD2 TRBJ2-1 once TRBV9 15 CASSARTSGDNEQFF TGTGCCAGCAGCGCTAGGACTAGCGGGGACAATGAGCAGTTCTTC
. TRBJ2-7 . TRBV27 12 CASTGGPGEQYF TGTGCCAGCACGGGTGGGCCGGGCGAGCAGTACTTC
TRBD2 TRBJ2-7 once TRBV6-5 14 CASRGLAGGDEQYF TGTGCCAGCAGGGGACTAGCGGGAGGCGACGAGCAGTACTTC
TRBD2 TRBJ2-3 . TRBV2 18 CASSPGLAGGGGTDTQYF TGTGCCAGCAGTCCGGGACTAGCGGGAGGAGGAGGCACAGATACGCAGTATTTT
. TRBJ2-1 . TRBV2 11 CASSESSRQFF TGTGCCAGCAGTGAAAGTAGTAGGCAGTTCTTC
TRBD1 TRBJ2-7 once TRBV16 14 CASSRRDSTYEQYF TGTGCCAGCAGCCGCCGGGACAGCACCTACGAGCAGTACTTC
. TRBJ1-2 . TRBV18 16 CASSPYEEGVRYGYTF TGTGCCAGCTCACCCTATGAAGAAGGGGTACGCTATGGCTACACCTTC